These 2 T cell receptor beta chains share one sample of origin, sequenced in a study of cytomegalovirus exposure and HLA in healthy donors. Primers included in the PCR were 60 Vbeta and 13 Jbeta primers. Profiling relied on immunoSEQ multiplex PCR, and the TCRdb table lists in-frame clones only, not all of them. The sample yields about 230,000 clones, over 75% seen once. The sample was PBMCs. These receptors all come from a boy between 5 and 17 years old in good health and CMV-seronegative.

This chain joins TRBV6-4 and TRBJ2-3; TRBD1 agrees at 10 bases. This CDR3 region has 16 residues. Germline V gene sequence: CDR1 MRHNA, CDR2 SNTAGT. V gave up 0 bases and J gave up 2 bases; unmatched junction bases: 2. CDR3 in DNA: TGTGCCAGCAGTGACTCCGGGACAGGGGACACAGATACGCAGTATTTT. Protein product: CASSDSGTGDTDTQYF.

Only a few counts were recorded for this clone. This chain connects TRBV4-1 to TRBJ1-5, with TRBD1 matching over 9 bases. Trimming at V came to 2 bases and at J to 6 bases, leaving 8 bases not matched to a gene. The CDR3 is 16 residues long. Germline CDR1 is MGHRA and CDR2 is YSYEKL. CDR3 residues: CASSQSYRGRGQPQHF. The CDR3 coding sequence is TGCGCCAGCAGCCAATCTTACAGGGGGCGCGGTCAGCCCCAGCATTTT.